The sequence of this T cell receptor beta chain was determined in a study of T cell responses to AZD1222 COVID-19 vaccine. Broader study findings: Repertoire collection took place solely once the T cell response had peaked. The study found vaccine-associated CD4 TCRs spanning spike, dominant at 160-218 and 743-854.

The CDR3 totals 14 residues. V was pared by 4 bases and J by 6 bases, with 6 bases of the junction left unmatched. Looked up from germline, CDR1 is SGHRS and CDR2 is YFSETQ. This clone was found once. Its target is not known. Other DNA variants within this sample encode the same CDR3. TCRdb's table, derived via immunoSEQ multiplex PCR, lists solely in-frame clones and lacks some. The sample shows about 120,000 clones, approximately 90% of them seen only once. This chain links TRBV5-1 with TRBJ2-1; 8 bases match TRBD1. The sample here was peripheral blood, taken 28 days after the second AZD1222 dose. This TCR was sampled from an adult who received the AZD1222 COVID-19 vaccine. Written as DNA, the CDR3 is TGCGCCAGCAGCAGTCAGGGGGCGGGCAATGAGCAGTTCTTC. Translated, it gives CASSSQGAGNEQFF.